This T cell receptor (beta chain) is from a study of vaccination effects on CD4 cells after COVID-19 (dated by TCRdb to the early 2020s). Regarding the study in general: Each participant received two doses of an mRNA SARS-CoV-2 vaccine, either BNT162b2 or mRNA-1273. In the study, cultures from other donors were sequenced using the Oncomine TCR Beta short-read assay on an Illumina iSeq 100. The study compared SARS-CoV-2 spike-specific CD4+ TCR repertoires before and after mRNA vaccination in COVID-19 convalescent patients and infection-naive vaccine recipients. The full study included ten to eleven COVID-19 convalescent patients and a few SARS-CoV-2-naive healthy vaccine recipients.

V was cut back by 6 bases and J by 1 base, leaving a gap of 13 bases between them. The CDR3 spans 14 residues, from the cysteine through the phenylalanine. The retained sequence is limited to the CDR3, 42 bases, with the frame set at the first base. The germline V gene (reference sequence) specifies SGHNT as CDR1 and YYREEE as CDR2. A word on this clone: This clone's antigen is unknown. Base qualities are not at hand, and no much larger clone is one base apart.

Broader findings and caveats from the paper: Clones induced by infection and clones induced by vaccination both contracted markedly at late timepoints after vaccination, which fits with T cell responses waning over time. Limitations of the study were the small number of convalescent patients and the absence of early post-infection timepoints. In healthy vaccine recipients, vaccine-induced clones were almost all SARS-CoV-2 mono-reactive, with only 1 of 255 being cross-reactive with common cold coronaviruses.

In the ViraFEST assay, PBMC were stimulated with viral peptide pools, and antigen-specific CD4+ T cell clonotypes were then identified by expansion using TCR sequencing. After 10 to 11 days of culture, CD4+ T cells were isolated with the EasySep CD4+ T cell isolation kit. The absence of prior SARS-CoV-2 infection in healthy vaccine recipients was confirmed by negative nucleocapsid antibodies before and after vaccination. Around 2.1 million PBMC per well were cultured with about 9 ug/ml peptides in IMDM containing around 5.3% human AB serum, roughly 10 IU/ml IL-2 and gentamicin. Half of the culture medium was replaced with fresh IL-2-containing medium on days 3 and 7. Unless noted otherwise, every peptide stimulation condition was grown in triplicate wells. PBMC were separated from whole blood using Ficoll-Paque Plus gradient centrifugation and were then either cryopreserved at -140C or used fresh. The overlapping peptide pools covered the spike proteins of SARS-CoV-2 as well as those of the common cold coronaviruses HCoV-NL63, HCoV-OC43 and HCoV-229E. Genomic DNA was extracted from cultured CD4+ T cells with the QIAamp micro DNA kit.

The library came from the immunoSEQ multiplex PCR assay. TCR beta CDR3 sequencing was performed on DNA from the cultured, isolated CD4+ T cells. Per the original workflow: Non-productive TCR sequences were discarded, and reads were trimmed to the CDR3 region, with only CDR3s of 7 or more amino acids retained. The MANAFEST web app was used to identify antigen-specific clonotypes by comparing expansion in peptide wells with expansion in reference cultures. To count as positive, a clone had to show expansion at FDR<0.05 compared with the reference and with all other wells, an odds ratio above 5, and a frequency above 0.1% in two replicate wells. A clonotype was defined as cross-reactive if the clonotype was significantly expanded both in SARS-CoV-2 spike wells and in at least one common cold coronavirus spike condition. Levenshtein distance calculated with the stringdist R package was used to assess CDR3 similarity, and unrooted trees were constructed with ape in R 3.6.1. TCRdb took over this immuneACCESS table, retaining in-frame rearrangements with V and J assigned. Such tables are incomplete; in checked studies, under half of the missing clones stem from an unresolved V gene, and the remainder is unexplained. The V and J calls and the clone size are those of that table, but D and trimming were determined from the DNA. Across this sample there are approximately 30,000 clones, with roughly 74% seen only once. Together, the top ten hold about 20% of the sample.

Sequenced material: CD4+ T cells from PBMCs cultured with HCoV-NL63 spike peptides, taken before COVID-19 vaccination. The cell subset or site label corresponds to: HCoV-NL63 spike overlapping peptide pool stimulation. The rearrangement combines TRBV5-4 with TRBJ1-1; the D gene cannot be named for sure. This receptor was identified in a human donor who received a COVID-19 vaccine. The bases read TGTGCCAGCACCCCCAGCGACGGGAACACTGAAGCTTTCTTT. Translated, this is CASTPSDGNTEAFF.